What follows is one T cell receptor beta chain and its context. Its target is not known. Unique molecular identifiers were used in preparing the TCRbeta library. Using its own MiXCR run on the PCR reads, TCRdb lists one record per CDR3 protein. Found here are 400,000 to 450,000 distinct CDR3 sequences, roughly two fifths of them singletons; the top ten hold roughly 27%. These data belong to a study of T-cell reconstitution after alpha-beta-depleted transplantation in children. The study's findings and limits: After transplant, high TCRbeta diversity at day 60 in some patients arose from surviving recipient T cells and thymic progenitors. Among T cells one year after transplant, newly produced cells accounted for most counts and diversity.

This CDR3 is 14 amino acids long. Between the trimmed V and J ends, which lost 5 bases and 3 bases, there was a span of 11 bases. The chain is built from TRBV12-3 or TRBV12-4 and TRBJ1-5, with a possible D match to TRBD1 (6 bases). The input for sequencing was PBMCs, taken before TCRalphabeta/CD19-depleted stem cell transplant. The TCR comes from a girl aged 2-10 years with aplastic anemia, due to receive a stem cell transplant. The CDR3 DNA is TGTGCCAGCAGTCCCCGGGACATCAATCAGCCCCAGCATTTT. Translated: CASSPRDINQPQHF.